Listed below are T cell receptor delta chains from one sample, sequenced in a study of intestinal T cells in coeliac disease. With CATT, TCRdb re-called clones from the multiplex PCR reads. This table holds hundreds of delta-chain clones, 72% found once. What was sequenced was a duodenal biopsy. Receptor source: a human donor with celiac disease. The CDR3 runs from the conserved cysteine through the conserved F or W. The D gene is left open where the match is weak. Some rows mark clone size as missing; the rest say once, few, many or name a class of expanded clone.

J gene: TRDJ2
D gene: NA
clone size: NA
V gene: TRDV1
CDR3 DNA: TGTGCTCTTGGGGAACGGTACTTCGAGACTGGGTTGACAGCACAACTCTTCTTT
CDR3 protein: CALGERYFETGLTAQLFF

J gene: TRDJ1
D gene: TRDD3
clone size: NA
V gene: TRDV1
CDR3 DNA: TGTGCTCTTGGGCCAACCCCCGGGCGGTTCCTAATCCTCGACTTAACTGGGGGATACGGGGACACCGATAAACTCATCTTT
CDR3 protein: CALGPTPGRFLILDLTGGYGDTDKLIF

J gene: TRDJ1
D gene: TRDD3
clone size: NA
V gene: TRDV1
CDR3 DNA: TGTGCTCTTGGGAAGGGGGGGGTCTTCCCCCTAACTGGGGGAAGGTTGTACACCGATAAACTCATCTTT
CDR3 protein: CALGKGGVFPLTGGRLYTDKLIF

J gene: TRDJ1
D gene: TRDD3
clone size: hyperexpanded
V gene: TRDV1
CDR3 DNA: TGTGCTCTTGGGGAACGGGGACGGGGGATACGCCCTTACACCGATAAACTCATCTTT
CDR3 protein: CALGERGRGIRPYTDKLIF

J gene: TRDJ1
D gene: TRDD3
clone size: hyperexpanded
V gene: TRDV1
CDR3 DNA: TGTGCTCTTGGGGACCCACCCCCGGGCCTTCCAAATCCGTACTGGGGGATTCAGTACACCGATAAACTCATCTTT
CDR3 protein: CALGDPPPGLPNPYWGIQYTDKLIF

J gene: TRDJ1
D gene: TRDD3
clone size: NA
V gene: TRDV2
CDR3 DNA: TGTGCCTGTGACTTGGGCCTTCCCGCGAAACTGGGGGCACCTGACACCGATAAACTCATCTTT
CDR3 protein: CACDLGLPAKLGAPDTDKLIF

J gene: TRDJ3
D gene: NA
clone size: NA
V gene: TRDV2
CDR3 DNA: TGTGCCTGTGACACCCTGGGGAGGACGAGCTCCTGGGACACCCGACAGATGTTTTTC
CDR3 protein: CACDTLGRTSSWDTRQMFF

J gene: TRDJ1
D gene: NA
clone size: NA
V gene: TRAV29/DV5
CDR3 DNA: NA
CDR3 protein: CSVLLCSVTTSWPYTDKLIF

J gene: TRDJ1
D gene: TRDD3
clone size: NA
V gene: TRDV2
CDR3 DNA: TGTGCCTGTGACACCGGGGGGATACGCGAAACGTACACCGATAAACTCATCTTT
CDR3 protein: CACDTGGIRETYTDKLIF

J gene: TRDJ1
D gene: TRDD3
clone size: hyperexpanded
V gene: TRDV1
CDR3 DNA: TGTGCTCTTGGGCCAACCCCCGGGCGGTTCCTAATCCTCGACTTAACTGGGGGCCCAAGGGACACCGATAAACTCATCTTT
CDR3 protein: CALGPTPGRFLILDLTGGPRDTDKLIF

J gene: TRDJ1
D gene: TRDD3
clone size: NA
V gene: TRDV1
CDR3 DNA: TGTGCTCTTGGGGAACTCCGGGAATGGGGGATCCGTCCCCTTAAACTCATCTTT
CDR3 protein: CALGELREWGIRPLKLIF

J gene: TRDJ1
D gene: TRDD3
clone size: NA
V gene: TRDV1
CDR3 DNA: TGTGCTCTTGGGGAACTTAATCCTTTCTGGGGGATACGCCCTTACACCGATAAACTCATCTTT
CDR3 protein: CALGELNPFWGIRPYTDKLIF

J gene: TRDJ1
D gene: TRDD3
clone size: NA
V gene: TRDV2
CDR3 DNA: TGTGCCTTCCTAGGGGGGATACCCCCCCCGAACACCGATAAACTCATCTTT
CDR3 protein: CAFLGGIPPPNTDKLIF

J gene: TRDJ1
D gene: TRDD3
clone size: NA
V gene: TRDV1
CDR3 DNA: TGTGCTCTTTTACTGGGGGATACCGATAAACTCATCTTT
CDR3 protein: CALLLGDTDKLIF

J gene: TRDJ1
D gene: TRDD3
clone size: NA
V gene: TRDV2
CDR3 DNA: TGTGCCTGTGACACAGTCTTCCGGGGGATACGCGAAACGTACACCGATAAACTCATCTTT
CDR3 protein: CACDTVFRGIRETYTDKLIF

J gene: TRDJ1
D gene: TRDD3
clone size: NA
V gene: TRDV2
CDR3 DNA: TGTGCCTGTGACACCGTAAACTGGGGGATACGCGTAAGACTCATCTTT
CDR3 protein: CACDTVNWGIRVRLIF

J gene: TRDJ1
D gene: NA
clone size: NA
V gene: TRDV3
CDR3 DNA: TGTGCTTCCTCCCTTTCCTCTCTATCGCCCAAACTCATCTTT
CDR3 protein: CASSLSSLSPKLIF

J gene: TRDJ1
D gene: NA
clone size: NA
V gene: TRDV2
CDR3 DNA: TGTGCCTGTGACACCTCCTTACATGTGGGATATTCGGGCCCTGAGTACACCGATAAACTCATCTTT
CDR3 protein: CACDTSLHVGYSGPEYTDKLIF

J gene: TRDJ1
D gene: TRDD3
clone size: NA
V gene: TRDV1
CDR3 DNA: TGTGCTCTTGGGGACACTACTTCGTACTGGGGGATCCCCGATAAACTCATCTTT
CDR3 protein: CALGDTTSYWGIPDKLIF

J gene: TRDJ1
D gene: NA
clone size: large
V gene: TRDV1
CDR3 DNA: TGTGCTCTTGGGGAACGGTTCCGTCGTACCGATAAACTCATCTTT
CDR3 protein: CALGERFRRTDKLIF

J gene: TRDJ1
D gene: TRDD3
clone size: NA
V gene: TRDV1
CDR3 DNA: TGTGCTCTTGGGGAACTTAATCCTTTCTGGGGGATACGCTACACCGATAAACTCATCTTT
CDR3 protein: CALGELNPFWGIRYTDKLIF

J gene: TRDJ1
D gene: TRDD3
clone size: NA
V gene: TRDV2
CDR3 DNA: TGTGCCTGTGACTCCGAGATATGGTTTACTGGGGGATATTCGGGCCCTGAGTACACCGATAAACTCATCTTT
CDR3 protein: CACDSEIWFTGGYSGPEYTDKLIF

J gene: TRDJ1
D gene: TRDD3
clone size: NA
V gene: TRDV2
CDR3 DNA: TGTGCCTTCCTTCACGTACTGGGGGTCAACACCGATAAACTCATCTTT
CDR3 protein: CAFLHVLGVNTDKLIF

J gene: TRDJ1
D gene: TRDD3
clone size: NA
V gene: TRDV2
CDR3 DNA: TGTGCCTTCCTGGGGGATACGCGGTACACCGATAAACTCATCTTT
CDR3 protein: CAFLGDTRYTDKLIF

J gene: TRDJ3
D gene: TRDD3
clone size: once
V gene: TRAV23/DV6
CDR3 DNA: TGTGCAGCGACGGGCCTTCCTACTGGGGGATACTGGGACACCCGACAGATGTTTTTC
CDR3 protein: CAATGLPTGGYWDTRQMFF

J gene: TRDJ1
D gene: TRDD3
clone size: hyperexpanded
V gene: TRDV1
CDR3 DNA: TGTGCTCTTGGGGAACTAAGTCCTACGCGGGTTCCGAGCTGGGGGATGCTCACCGATAAACTCATCTTT
CDR3 protein: CALGELSPTRVPSWGMLTDKLIF

J gene: TRDJ1
D gene: TRDD3
clone size: once
V gene: TRDV2
CDR3 DNA: TGTGCCTGTGACACCAAACTTGGTGGGGGATACGTTGGGCAGGGGGACGATAAACTCATCTTT
CDR3 protein: CACDTKLGGGYVGQGDDKLIF

J gene: TRDJ1
D gene: TRDD3
clone size: NA
V gene: TRDV2
CDR3 DNA: TGTGCCTGTGACACCGATCTGGGGGATACTGGGACCGATAAACTCATCTTT
CDR3 protein: CACDTDLGDTGTDKLIF

J gene: TRDJ1
D gene: TRDD3
clone size: NA
V gene: TRDV1
CDR3 DNA: TGTGCTCTTGGGGAACTAGGGTTTCCAAGCTGGGGGATACGGGACTACACCGATAAACTCATCTTT
CDR3 protein: CALGELGFPSWGIRDYTDKLIF

J gene: TRDJ1
D gene: TRDD3
clone size: hyperexpanded
V gene: TRDV1
CDR3 DNA: TGTGCTCTTGGGGAACCTTCCTGGGGGACCCTTCTTCTACACCTTTACACCGATAAACTCATCTTT
CDR3 protein: CALGEPSWGTLLLHLYTDKLIF

J gene: TRDJ1
D gene: TRDD2
clone size: NA
V gene: TRDV1
CDR3 DNA: TGTGCTCTTGGGGACCCACCCCCGGGCCTTCCTACGGTGTACGAGGTCTGGGGGTCCGACACCGATAAACTCATCTTT
CDR3 protein: CALGDPPPGLPTVYEVWGSDTDKLIF

J gene: TRDJ1
D gene: NA
clone size: NA
V gene: TRDV1
CDR3 DNA: TGTGCTCTTGGGGAAGGCGGGGGTTGCGGGGATCTGGGGCCCACCGATAAACTCATCTTT
CDR3 protein: CALGEGGGCGDLGPTDKLIF

J gene: TRDJ1
D gene: TRDD3
clone size: NA
V gene: TRDV1
CDR3 DNA: TGTGCTCTTGGGGAAGGGGCAGTTCCAAATCCGTACTGGGGGATTCAGTACACCGATAAACTCATCTTT
CDR3 protein: CALGEGAVPNPYWGIQYTDKLIF

J gene: TRDJ2
D gene: TRDD3
clone size: NA
V gene: TRDV2
CDR3 DNA: TGTGCCTGTGACCGGCTGGGGGATGGGACAGCACAACTCTTCTTT
CDR3 protein: CACDRLGDGTAQLFF

J gene: TRDJ1
D gene: TRDD3
clone size: hyperexpanded
V gene: TRDV1
CDR3 DNA: TGTGCTCTTGGGGAACCCGTGGTGGGGGATATGTTCCCCGGCGGACTCATCTTT
CDR3 protein: CALGEPVVGDMFPGGLIF

J gene: TRDJ1
D gene: NA
clone size: NA
V gene: TRDV1
CDR3 DNA: TGTGCTCTTGGGGAACCAGCCAGACCGTACACCGATAAACTCATCTTT
CDR3 protein: CALGEPARPYTDKLIF

J gene: TRDJ1
D gene: TRDD3
clone size: hyperexpanded
V gene: TRDV2
CDR3 DNA: TGTGCCTGTGACACCGTAAACTGGGGGATACGCGACACCGATAAACTCATCTTT
CDR3 protein: CACDTVNWGIRDTDKLIF

J gene: TRDJ1
D gene: NA
clone size: NA
V gene: TRDV1
CDR3 DNA: TGTGCTCTTGGGGATCCTTCAACCCTAATGAAACTCATCTTT
CDR3 protein: CALGDPSTLMKLIF

J gene: TRDJ1
D gene: NA
clone size: hyperexpanded
V gene: TRDV2
CDR3 DNA: TGTGCCTCCGGGGCGTGGTACACCGATAAACTCATCTTT
CDR3 protein: CASGAWYTDKLIF

J gene: TRDJ1
D gene: TRDD3
clone size: NA
V gene: TRDV2
CDR3 DNA: TGTGCCTGTGACACAGTCTTCCGGGGGATAGTAGGGCCTGATAAACTCATCTTT
CDR3 protein: CACDTVFRGIVGPDKLIF

J gene: TRDJ1
D gene: TRDD3
clone size: once
V gene: TRAV29/DV5
CDR3 DNA: TGTGCACGAGTTCTTCTTAATCTGGGGGATACTGGGACCGATAAACTCATCTTT
CDR3 protein: CARVLLNLGDTGTDKLIF

J gene: TRDJ1
D gene: TRDD3
clone size: NA
V gene: TRDV1
CDR3 DNA: TGTGCTCTTGGGAACCTGGCCTTCGTCCACCTGGGGGATAGCACCGATAAACTCATCTTT
CDR3 protein: CALGNLAFVHLGDSTDKLIF

J gene: TRDJ1
D gene: NA
clone size: hyperexpanded
V gene: TRAV29/DV5
CDR3 DNA: TGTGCAGCAGATCTTCCTCCCTGTTGCTGGGGTACGGGTCGGGGCTACACCGATAAACTCATCTTT
CDR3 protein: CAADLPPCCWGTGRGYTDKLIF

J gene: TRDJ1
D gene: TRDD3
clone size: large
V gene: TRDV1
CDR3 DNA: TGTGCTCTTGGGGTACCTTCCTACCCTTTCAATGGGGGATACGTGTACACCGATAAACTCATCTTT
CDR3 protein: CALGVPSYPFNGGYVYTDKLIF

J gene: TRDJ1
D gene: NA
clone size: NA
V gene: TRDV1
CDR3 DNA: TGTGCTCTTGGGGAACTCTCTCCTACTTCGGGGGGTATCTGGTACACCGATAAACTCATCTTT
CDR3 protein: CALGELSPTSGGIWYTDKLIF

J gene: TRDJ1
D gene: TRDD3
clone size: hyperexpanded
V gene: TRDV1
CDR3 DNA: TGTGCTCTTGGGGAACTCCGGGAATGGGGGATACTGTTGGGAGACACCGATAAACTCATCTTT
CDR3 protein: CALGELREWGILLGDTDKLIF

J gene: TRDJ1
D gene: TRDD3
clone size: NA
V gene: TRDV2
CDR3 DNA: TGTGCCTGTGACACAGTCTTCCGGGGGATACGCGTAAGACTCATCTTT
CDR3 protein: CACDTVFRGIRVRLIF